These 20 T cell receptor beta chains came from one sample sequenced in a study of OX40 agonist ivuxolimab in advanced cancers. The data were produced by immunoSEQ multiplex PCR, yet TCRdb's version contains in-frame clones alone and is incomplete. The sample lists roughly 60,000 clones, approximately 90% occurring once. This specimen consisted of CD4+ or CD8+ T cells sorted from blood, obtained in a trial of the OX40 agonist ivuxolimab. The receptor set was obtained from an adult with an advanced solid tumor such as melanoma, head and neck, liver or kidney cancer.

This clone showed up just once. This rearrangement joins TRBV6-4 to TRBJ2-3; 7 bases agree with TRBD1. The CDR3 contains 13 residues. V lost 2 bases to trimming and J lost 7 bases; unmatched junction nucleotides: 3. Germline V gene lookup returns CDR1 MRHNA and CDR2 SNTAGT. CDR3 bases: TGTGCCAGCAGTGACGGGGACAGAAATACGCAGTATTTT. Translation: CASSDGDRNTQYF.

This chain links TRBV7-2 with TRBJ1-3; D unresolved. The CDR3 totals 15 residues. The germline gives CDR1 SGHTA, CDR2 FQGNSA. V lost 5 bases and J 4 bases, leaving 15 bases between the germline ends. The CDR3 protein is CASSLGVGSGNTIYF. DNA of the CDR3: TGTGCCAGCAGCCTAGGTGTGGGGTCCGGAAACACCATATATTTT.

This rearrangement joins TRBV5-4 to TRBJ1-2; no definite D call. The CDR3 has 14 residues. The V end lost 2 bases, the J end lost 0 bases, and 8 bases lay between the germline ends. Germline V gene sequence: CDR1 SGHNT, CDR2 YYREEE (reference sequence). DNA for the CDR3: TGTGCCAGCAGCTTTCAAGAAGCTAACTATGGCTACACCTTC. Translation gives CASSFQEANYGYTF.

The V gene is TRBV5-1, the J gene TRBJ1-1; 11 bases line up with TRBD1. The CDR3 totals 14 residues. Germline V CDR1 and CDR2: SGHRS, YFSETQ. V was pared by 4 bases and J by 4 bases, with 3 bases of the junction left unmatched. The DNA of the CDR3 is TGCGCCAGCAGCGTCGGGACAGGGGGCACTGAAGCTTTCTTT. It specifies CASSVGTGGTEAFF. Drawing the rest from reference TRBV5-1 and TRBJ1-1, the complete variable domain is KAGVTQTPRYLIKTRGQQVTLSCSPISGHRSVSWYQQTPGQGLQFLFEYFSETQRNKGNFPGRFSGRQFSNSRSEMNVSTLELGDSALYLCASSVGTGGTEAFFGQGTRLTVV.

The chain combines TRBV18 with TRBJ1-2; D remains unclear. Looked up from germline, CDR1 is KGHSH and CDR2 is LQKENI. This CDR3 comprises 13 residues. V was pared by 3 bases and J by 2 bases, with 7 bases between. CDR3 DNA: TGTGCCAGCTCACCTCCGGACAACTATGGCTACACCTTC. Protein: CASSPPDNYGYTF.

This chain joins TRBV15 and TRBJ1-2; D not resolved. Trimming pared 0 bases from V and 3 bases from J, leaving 14 bases between. In germline, CDR1 is LNHNV, CDR2 YYDKDF (reference sequence). The CDR3 covers 16 residues. The DNA for the CDR3 is TGTGCCACCAGCAGAGATCTTAAGTCTGGGGACTATGGCTACACCTTC. Amino acids: CATSRDLKSGDYGYTF.

The CDR3 coding sequence is TGTGCCAGTAGTGCCTCCGCCTGGGGTTACAATGAGCAGTTCTTC. It encodes CASSASAWGYNEQFF. The V call is TRBV19, the J call TRBJ2-1; D is undetermined. The germline V and J ends were trimmed by 5 bases and 4 bases, with 15 bases remaining between them. The V gene's germline CDR1 is LNHDA and CDR2 SQIVND (reference sequence). CDR3 length: 15 residues.

The V gene is TRBV18, the J gene TRBJ2-6; possibly TRBD2 for D (6 bases). Trimming took 5 bases from V and 0 from J, leaving 17 bases between them. The CDR3 has 18 residues. The V gene's germline CDR1 is KGHSH and CDR2 LQKENI. CDR3: CASSGGLSPSSGANVLTF. CDR3 DNA sequence: TGTGCCAGCTCAGGGGGACTGTCCCCCTCCTCTGGGGCCAACGTCCTGACTTTC.

The chain recombines TRBV2 with TRBJ2-3; D may correspond to TRBD1 or TRBD2 (5 bases each). In germline, CDR1 is SNHLY, CDR2 FYNNEI. The CDR3 loop spans 15 amino acids. The ends were cut back, 9 bases at V and 4 bases at J, with 20 bases in the middle. This CDR3 reads CASGGVSLRADTQYF. CDR3 DNA: TGTGCCAGTGGGGGTGTCAGCTTGAGGGCAGATACGCAGTATTTT.

This clone was seen only a few times. The chain uses TRBV7-8 and TRBJ2-7; D may be TRBD1 (5 bases). The CDR3 contains 14 residues. Germline values: CDR1 SGHVS, CDR2 FQNEAQ. Trimming left V 1 base short and J 2 bases short, with 9 bases between. The CDR3, as DNA: TGTGCCAGCAGCTTAGAGGCAGGGCCCTACGAGCAGTACTTC. This codes for CASSLEAGPYEQYF.

The V gene is TRBV10-3, the J gene TRBJ1-5; no clear D gene. The germline CDR1 and CDR2 sequences are ENHRY and SYGVKD. There are 13 residues in the CDR3. V was trimmed by 5 bases and J by 2 bases, leaving 7 bases between them. In nucleotides, the CDR3 is TGTGCCATCAGTCCCGCTGGCAATCAGCCCCAGCATTTT. This translates into CAISPAGNQPQHF.

Here the CDR3 reads CASSLDGQDPTDTQYF. The CDR3 DNA sequence: TGTGCCAGCAGCTTAGATGGACAGGACCCCACAGATACGCAGTATTTT. The rearrangement links TRBV11-3 to TRBJ2-3, with 7 bases lining up with TRBD1. Germline V gene lookup returns CDR1 SGHNT and CDR2 YENEEA. V lost 0 bases, J lost 2 bases, and 5 bases stayed unmatched. The CDR3 has 16 residues.

The rearrangement uses TRBV5-1 and TRBJ1-1, with TRBD1 as a possible D gene (6 bases). CDR3 length: 14 residues. Germline V lookup: CDR1 SGHRS, CDR2 YFSETQ. V was cut by 3 bases and J by 3 bases, with 12 bases left in between. The CDR3, as DNA: TGCGCCAGCAGCTCCTCAGGGGAGCACACTGAAGCTTTCTTT. It is translated as CASSSSGEHTEAFF.

The rearrangement uses TRBV7-9 and TRBJ1-1; D gene ambiguous. This CDR3 comprises 15 residues. Germline CDR1 SEHNR, CDR2 FQNEAQ (reference sequence). Between the trimmed V and J ends, which lost 1 base and 0 bases, there was a span of 9 bases. In DNA form, the CDR3 reads TGTGCCAGCAGCTTAGTACGGCAGTTGAACACTGAAGCTTTCTTT. As protein: CASSLVRQLNTEAFF.

The chain is built from TRBV7-9 and TRBJ2-7, with D perhaps TRBD1 or TRBD2 (5 bases each). V was trimmed by 5 bases and J by 2 bases, leaving 22 bases between them. Germline CDR1 SEHNR, CDR2 FQNEAQ (reference sequence). This CDR3 has 17 amino acids. Here the CDR3 reads CASSPPGWGTVTYEQYF. CDR3 nucleotide sequence: TGTGCCAGCAGCCCACCGGGGTGGGGGACGGTAACCTACGAGCAGTACTTC.

The chain carries TRBV19 and TRBJ2-5; no definite D call. Trimming shortened V by 5 bases and J by 4 bases, and 5 bases separated the two germline ends. The CDR3 runs to 11 residues. CDR1 and CDR2 (germline): LNHDA, SQIVND (reference sequence). Written as DNA, the CDR3 is TGTGCCAGTAGTGGCGTAGAGACCCAGTACTTC. Encoded protein: CASSGVETQYF.

In DNA form, the CDR3 reads TGTGCCTGGAGACCGGCGGGACTAGTCGCCGGGGAGCTGTTTTTT. It specifies CAWRPAGLVAGELFF. This rearrangement joins TRBV30 to TRBJ2-2; 8 bases map to TRBD2. The CDR3 sequence is 15 residues long. The V segment lost 3 bases and the J segment 6 bases; nucleotides outside the gene matches: 9. Germline V gene data show CDR1 as GTSNPN and CDR2 as SVGIG (reference sequence).

This clone has a single count. V gene TRBV11-3 combines with J gene TRBJ2-1; 7 bases align to TRBD1. The CDR3 totals 12 residues. J was trimmed by 10 bases and V by 5 bases; bases with no gene match: 5. Looked up from germline, CDR1 is SGHNT and CDR2 is YENEEA. CDR3 coding DNA: TGTGCCAGCAGCCCCCGGGACAGAGAGCAGTTCTTC. This gives the protein CASSPRDREQFF.

V usage is TRBV11-2 and J usage is TRBJ2-7, with D possibly TRBD2 on 6 matching bases. Germline CDR1 SGHAT, CDR2 FQNNGV. V lost 5 bases, J lost 2 bases, and 16 bases lay in between. The CDR3 covers 15 residues. This CDR3 reads CASSQSWRGPYEQYF. DNA for the CDR3: TGTGCCAGCAGCCAAAGCTGGCGGGGACCCTACGAGCAGTACTTC.

The chain links TRBV30 to TRBJ1-3, with D possibly being TRBD1 (5 bases). Germline V gene lookup returns CDR1 GTSNPN and CDR2 SVGIG (reference sequence). This CDR3 is 16 amino acids long. V shed 3 bases and J shed 0 bases, with 15 bases lying between them. In nucleotides, the CDR3 is TGTGCCTGGAGACCCCGAGGCGGGACCTCTGGAAACACCATATATTTT. Translating gives CAWRPRGGTSGNTIYF.